This T cell receptor (beta chain) was captured by sequencing in a study of blood T cell repertoires in COVID-19. At the level of the study: Spain, Italy and the United States supplied samples that represented acute and convalescent COVID-19.

CDR1 and CDR2 from the germline V gene are MDHEN and SYDVKM. The CDR3 is 15 residues long. J gave up 2 bases and V 3 bases, and 5 bases lay outside the gene matches. Data came from immunoSEQ multiplex PCR; TCRdb stores just in-frame clones and leaves some out. In the table there are 300,000 or so clones, more than 85% of which are singletons. The J gene is TRBJ2-7, the V gene TRBV28, with 9 bases identical to TRBD2. Sequencing used peripheral blood. The origin of this receptor is a man in his 70s with acute or convalescent COVID-19. The CDR3 sequence is CASSLASGVTYEQYF. The CDR3 DNA is TGTGCCAGCAGTTTGGCTAGCGGGGTTACCTACGAGCAGTACTTC.